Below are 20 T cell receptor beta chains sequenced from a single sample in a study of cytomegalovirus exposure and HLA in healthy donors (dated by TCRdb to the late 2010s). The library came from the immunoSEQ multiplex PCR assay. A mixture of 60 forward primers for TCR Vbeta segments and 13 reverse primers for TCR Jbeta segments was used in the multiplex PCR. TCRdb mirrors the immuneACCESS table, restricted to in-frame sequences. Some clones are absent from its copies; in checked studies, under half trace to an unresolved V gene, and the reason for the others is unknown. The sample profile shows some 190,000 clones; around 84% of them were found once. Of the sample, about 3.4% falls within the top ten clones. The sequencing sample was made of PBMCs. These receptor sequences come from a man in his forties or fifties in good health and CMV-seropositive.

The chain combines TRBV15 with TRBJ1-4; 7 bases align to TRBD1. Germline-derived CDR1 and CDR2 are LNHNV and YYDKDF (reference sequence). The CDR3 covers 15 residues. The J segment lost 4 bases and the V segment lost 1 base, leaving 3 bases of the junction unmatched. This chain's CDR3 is CATSRGTGDNEKLFF. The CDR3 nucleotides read TGTGCCACCAGCAGAGGAACAGGGGATAATGAAAAACTGTTTTTT.

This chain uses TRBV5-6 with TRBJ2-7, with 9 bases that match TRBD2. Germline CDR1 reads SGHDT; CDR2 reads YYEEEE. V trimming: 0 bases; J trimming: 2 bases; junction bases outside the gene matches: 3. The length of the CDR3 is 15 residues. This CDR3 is CASSLVSGGPYEQYF. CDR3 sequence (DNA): TGTGCCAGCAGCTTGGTTAGCGGGGGCCCCTACGAGCAGTACTTC.

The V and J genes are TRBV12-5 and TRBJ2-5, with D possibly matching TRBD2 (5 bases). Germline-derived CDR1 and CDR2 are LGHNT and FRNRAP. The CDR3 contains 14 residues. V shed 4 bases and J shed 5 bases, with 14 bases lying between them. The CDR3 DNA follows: TGTGCTAGTGGTTCCCCTGAGAGAGGGGAGACCCAGTACTTC. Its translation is CASGSPERGETQYF.

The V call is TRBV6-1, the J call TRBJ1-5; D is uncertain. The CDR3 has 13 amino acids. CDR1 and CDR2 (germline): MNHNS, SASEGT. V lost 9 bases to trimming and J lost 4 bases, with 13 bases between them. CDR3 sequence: CASRWALNQPQHF. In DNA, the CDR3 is TGTGCCAGTCGGTGGGCACTTAATCAGCCCCAGCATTTT.

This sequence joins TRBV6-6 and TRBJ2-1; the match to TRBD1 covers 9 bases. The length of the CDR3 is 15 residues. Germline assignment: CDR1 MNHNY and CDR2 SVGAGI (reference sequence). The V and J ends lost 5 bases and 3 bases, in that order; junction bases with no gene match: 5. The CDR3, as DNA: TGTGCCAGCAGTCCGAACAGGGGGCACTACAATGAGCAGTTCTTC. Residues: CASSPNRGHYNEQFF.

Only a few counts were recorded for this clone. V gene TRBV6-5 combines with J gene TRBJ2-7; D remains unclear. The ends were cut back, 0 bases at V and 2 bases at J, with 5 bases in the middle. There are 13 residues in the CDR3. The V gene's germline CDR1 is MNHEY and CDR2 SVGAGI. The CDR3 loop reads CASSYSSPYEQYF. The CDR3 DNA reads TGTGCCAGCAGTTACTCGAGCCCCTACGAGCAGTACTTC.

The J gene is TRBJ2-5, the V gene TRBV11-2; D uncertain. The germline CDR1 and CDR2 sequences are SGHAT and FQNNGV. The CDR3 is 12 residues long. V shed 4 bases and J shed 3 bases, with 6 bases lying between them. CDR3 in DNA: TGTGCCAGCAGCTCTATAGAAGAGACCCAGTACTTC. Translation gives CASSSIEETQYF.

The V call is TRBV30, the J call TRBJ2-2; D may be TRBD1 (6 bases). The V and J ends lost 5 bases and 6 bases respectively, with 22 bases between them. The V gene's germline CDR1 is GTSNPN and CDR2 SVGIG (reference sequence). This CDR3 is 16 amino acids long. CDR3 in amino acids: CAWSGVDSIVPGELFF. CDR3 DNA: TGTGCCTGGTCAGGGGTTGACTCGATAGTGCCCGGGGAGCTGTTTTTT.

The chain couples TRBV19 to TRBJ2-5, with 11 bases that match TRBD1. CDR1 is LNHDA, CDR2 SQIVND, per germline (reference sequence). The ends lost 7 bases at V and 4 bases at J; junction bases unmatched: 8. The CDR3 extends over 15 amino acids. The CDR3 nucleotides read TGTGCCAGTAACCTGGGCGGGACAGGGGGAGAGACCCAGTACTTC. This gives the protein CASNLGGTGGETQYF.

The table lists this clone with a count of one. The CDR3 loop is CASSLDGRSADTQYF. The DNA for the CDR3 is TGTGCCAGCAGCTTAGACGGGAGGTCGGCAGATACGCAGTATTTT. V usage is TRBV7-2 and J usage is TRBJ2-3; 7 nucleotides match TRBD2. The CDR3 is made up of 15 amino acids. V lost 1 base to trimming and J lost 4 bases; unmatched junction nucleotides: 5. Germline CDR1 SGHTA, CDR2 FQGNSA.

CDR3 residues: CASSYRLAGVAETQYF. In nucleotides, the CDR3 is TGTGCCAGCAGTTACCGTCTAGCGGGAGTTGCAGAGACCCAGTACTTC. The chain couples TRBV6-6 to TRBJ2-5; 10 bases match TRBD2. Germline assignment: CDR1 MNHNY and CDR2 SVGAGI (reference sequence). Trimming removed 2 bases from V and 4 bases from J; junction bases left unmatched: 7. There are 16 residues in the CDR3.

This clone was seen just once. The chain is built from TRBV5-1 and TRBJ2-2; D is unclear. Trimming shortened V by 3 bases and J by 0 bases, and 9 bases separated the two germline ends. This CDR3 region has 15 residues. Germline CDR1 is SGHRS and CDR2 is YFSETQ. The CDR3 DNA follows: TGCGCCAGCAGCTCCTTGGCGGCGAACACCGGGGAGCTGTTTTTT. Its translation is CASSSLAANTGELFF.

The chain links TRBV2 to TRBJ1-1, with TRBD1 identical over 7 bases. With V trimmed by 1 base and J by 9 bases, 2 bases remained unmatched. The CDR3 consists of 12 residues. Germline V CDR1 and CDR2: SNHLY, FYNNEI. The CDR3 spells CASSEGTGQAFF. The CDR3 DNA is TGTGCCAGCAGTGAAGGGACAGGCCAAGCTTTCTTT.

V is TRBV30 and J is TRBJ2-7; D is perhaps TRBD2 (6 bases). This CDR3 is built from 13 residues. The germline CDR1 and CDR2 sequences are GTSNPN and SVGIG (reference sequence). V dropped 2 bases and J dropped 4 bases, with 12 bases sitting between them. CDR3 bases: TGTGCCTGGAGTCGGGACTGGGATTACGAGCAGTACTTC. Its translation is CAWSRDWDYEQYF.

CDR3 amino acids: CASSLANQETQYF. Written as DNA, the CDR3 is TGCGCCAGCAGCTTGGCCAATCAAGAGACCCAGTACTTC. The chain is built from TRBV5-1 and TRBJ2-5; D gene ambiguous. Germline V gives CDR1 SGHRS, CDR2 YFSETQ. CDR3 length: 13 residues. Trimming left V 0 bases short and J 2 bases short, with 5 bases between.

The CDR3 loop is CASSPLRGPPAKNIQYF. In DNA, the CDR3 is TGCGCCAGCAGCCCCTTAAGGGGTCCCCCAGCCAAAAACATTCAGTACTTC. The V call is TRBV4-1, the J call TRBJ2-4, with D maybe TRBD1 (5 bases). V was clipped by 4 bases and J by 0 bases, with 16 bases between them. The CDR3 spans 17 residues. Per the germline V gene, CDR1 is MGHRA and CDR2 is YSYEKL.

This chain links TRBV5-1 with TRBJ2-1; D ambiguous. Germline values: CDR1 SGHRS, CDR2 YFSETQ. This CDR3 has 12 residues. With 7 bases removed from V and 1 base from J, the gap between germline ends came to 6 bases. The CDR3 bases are TGCGCCAGCGGGCGATCCTACAATGAGCAGTTCTTC. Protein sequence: CASGRSYNEQFF.

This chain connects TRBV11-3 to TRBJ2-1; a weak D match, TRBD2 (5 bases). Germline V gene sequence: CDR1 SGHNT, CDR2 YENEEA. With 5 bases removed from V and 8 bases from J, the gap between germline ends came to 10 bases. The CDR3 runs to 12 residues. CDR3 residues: CASSHTRDEQFF. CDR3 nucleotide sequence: TGTGCCAGCAGCCATACTAGGGATGAGCAGTTCTTC.

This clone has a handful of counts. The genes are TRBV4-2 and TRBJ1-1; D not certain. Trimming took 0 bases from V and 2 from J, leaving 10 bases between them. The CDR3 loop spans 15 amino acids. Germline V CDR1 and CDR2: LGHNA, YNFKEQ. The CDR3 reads CASSQEILSNTEAFF. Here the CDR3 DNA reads TGTGCCAGCAGCCAAGAAATTTTGAGTAACACTGAAGCTTTCTTT.

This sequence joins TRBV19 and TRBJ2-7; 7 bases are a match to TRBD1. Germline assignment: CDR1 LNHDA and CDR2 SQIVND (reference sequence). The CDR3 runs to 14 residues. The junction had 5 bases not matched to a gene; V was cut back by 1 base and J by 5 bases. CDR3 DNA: TGTGCCAGTAGTATAGGAGACAGGGTTCACGAGCAGTACTTC. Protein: CASSIGDRVHEQYF.